These T cell receptor beta chains were read from a single sample in a study of radiotherapy plus CTLA-4 blockade in lung cancer. Sequencing was performed with immunoSEQ multiplex PCR; in TCRdb, only in-frame clones are kept and a portion is missing. The sample has fewer than 40,000 clones; more than 75% are singletons. Here the sequenced sample was peripheral blood, taken from a patient treated with radiotherapy plus ipilimumab. Receptors originate from a human donor with non-small cell lung cancer that progressed on radiotherapy plus ipilimumab. CDR3s include the opening cysteine and the closing phenylalanine or tryptophan. For some rows the clone size is stated as once, few or many, or as a class when expanded; others skip it.

j_call	clone_size	v_call	cdr3_aa
TRBJ1-2	-	TRBV27	CASSFNGFLYGYTF
TRBJ1-2	-	TRBV28	CASSFGQGGYGYTF
TRBJ2-7	-	TRBV11-2	CASSLVGGWRTYEQYF
TRBJ2-2	-	TRBV7-3	CASSSRLEATGELFF
TRBJ2-3	-	TRBV18	CASSPPGQGGTDTQYF
TRBJ1-2	-	TRBV6-6	CASSYRVRDNYGYTF
TRBJ1-5	-	TRBV21-1	CASSGRGSRGHF
TRBJ2-7	-	TRBV5-4	CASSSADGTNYEQYF
TRBJ1-2	few	TRBV6-5	CASSYSSVGVTYGYTF
TRBJ1-2	-	TRBV6-6	CASSMDRGRGYTF
TRBJ1-2	-	TRBV14	CASSESFYGYTF
TRBJ2-1	-	TRBV4-1	CASSQDSGGDYNEQFF
TRBJ1-3	-	TRBV7-2	CASSPGTGNTIYF
TRBJ2-1	-	TRBV11-2	CASSLDIWGQSYNEQFF
TRBJ1-1	-	TRBV20-1	CSANPDTEAFF
TRBJ1-4	-	TRBV4-3	CASSQDGSAWTGRDEKLFF
TRBJ1-5	-	TRBV19	CASSSGGRDNQPQHF
TRBJ2-5	-	TRBV11-2	CASSFRGGDRSETQYF
TRBJ1-3	-	TRBV18	CASSPLGQSGSVGNTIYF
TRBJ1-2	-	TRBV19	CASSRRQGARGYGYTF
TRBJ1-2	-	TRBV5-5	CASSLTADNYGYTF
TRBJ2-5	-	TRBV5-1	CASSLARSGGPQETQYF
TRBJ2-4	-	TRBV7-2	CASSYRSVGAGNIQYF